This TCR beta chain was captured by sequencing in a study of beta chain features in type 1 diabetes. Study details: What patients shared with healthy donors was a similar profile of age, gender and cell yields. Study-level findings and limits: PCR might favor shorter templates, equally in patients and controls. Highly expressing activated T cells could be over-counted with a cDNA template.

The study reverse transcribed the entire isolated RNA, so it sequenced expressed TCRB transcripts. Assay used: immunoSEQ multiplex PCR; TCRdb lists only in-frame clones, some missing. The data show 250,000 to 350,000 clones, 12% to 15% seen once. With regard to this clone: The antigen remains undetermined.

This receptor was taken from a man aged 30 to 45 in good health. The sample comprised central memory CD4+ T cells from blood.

The CDR3, as DNA: TGTGCCAGCAGCTTATCGTGGGATCTCGATCAGCCCCAGCATTTT. Residues: CASSLSWDLDQPQHF. V is TRBV7-9 and J is TRBJ1-5, with D unclear. Trimming pared 2 bases from V and 5 bases from J, leaving 13 bases between. This CDR3 has 15 residues. Germline V gives CDR1 SEHNR, CDR2 FQNEAQ (reference sequence).